This T cell receptor (beta chain) stems from a study of control samples from healthy donors and cancer patients. Germline trimming cut 3 bases from V and 4 bases from J; bases unmatched to any gene: 11. The CDR3 spans 15 residues. Germline assignment: CDR1 GTSNPN and CDR2 SVGIG (reference sequence). Method: immunoSEQ multiplex PCR; TCRdb's copy keeps in-frame clones and lacks some. The table includes 35,000 to 45,000 clones, less than 95% detected once. Sequencing input: PBMCs. This receptor was identified in a woman aged 40-49 years with head and neck cancer. This rearrangement joins TRBV30 to TRBJ2-7; 8 positions match TRBD1. The CDR3 sequence is CAWSGRQGAFYEQYF. The CDR3 DNA sequence: TGTGCCTGGAGCGGTCGGCAGGGGGCCTTTTACGAGCAGTACTTC.